This entry concerns a single TCR beta chain. No antigen is known for it. These data are taken from a study of T cell responses to AZD1222 COVID-19 vaccine. Whole-study findings and limits: Just six AZD1222 recipients were seropositive at baseline.

The method was immunoSEQ multiplex PCR; TCRdb's version includes in-frame clones alone and lacks a portion of them. The sample lists about 180,000 clones, just over 90% seen once, with about 3% in the top ten. The sequence was collected from an adult in good health. The sequenced sample was peripheral blood, obtained on day 0 of AZD1222 vaccination.

The CDR3 reads CSASGSERGFQETQYF. The DNA of the CDR3 is TGCAGTGCTAGTGGGAGCGAGCGGGGGTTCCAAGAGACCCAGTACTTC. The chain links TRBV20-1 to TRBJ2-5; TRBD2 agrees at 8 bases. Unmatched junction bases numbered 10, after V lost 3 bases and J lost 1 base. The CDR3 spans 16 residues. Germline CDR1 reads DFQATT; CDR2 reads SNEGSKA (reference sequence).